This T cell receptor beta chain was sequenced for a study of OX40 agonist ivuxolimab in advanced cancers. Study background: Anti-PD-1, anti-PD-L1 or anti-CTLA-4 therapy given earlier was allowed, and approximately 40% had some. General observations from the study: Certain nonresponding patients likewise had low normalized T-cell clonal expansion. The investigators did not determine what antigen specificity the expanded peripheral T cells had.

The repertoire was sequenced with immunoSEQ multiplex PCR; TCRdb's copy has only in-frame clones and lacks some. This repertoire shows about 75,000 clones, roughly 86% found once; its top ten account for nearly 8%. Comment on this clone: Its antigen is unidentified.

The CDR3 contains 14 residues. CDR1 and CDR2 from the germline V gene are MGHRA and YSYEKL. With 0 bases removed from V and 5 bases from J, the gap between germline ends came to 8 bases. Sequences were derived from CD4+ or CD8+ T cells sorted from blood, sampled in a trial of the OX40 agonist ivuxolimab. The chain combines TRBV4-1 with TRBJ1-5; no clear D. The TCR was taken from an adult with an advanced solid tumor such as melanoma, head and neck, liver or kidney cancer. CDR3 in DNA: TGCGCCAGCAGCCAAGAAAGGGTCTATCAGCCCCAGCATTTT. It yields the protein CASSQERVYQPQHF.